This TCR beta chain is from a study of radiation and T cells in renal cell carcinoma. Generated by immunoSEQ multiplex PCR, the TCRdb table keeps only in-frame clones and is missing some. Altogether around 70,000 clones are present, roughly 82% being singletons, with the ten largest covering less than 7%. Trimming stripped 0 bases from V and 5 bases from J, with 9 bases between. Per germline, CDR1 MNHNY and CDR2 SVGAGI (reference sequence). This CDR3 is 14 amino acids long. Time point denoted: blood 2 weeks post-SBRT. Treatment here: 15 Gy SBRT to primary tumor, nephrectomy 4 weeks later. The tumor was a clear cell renal cell carcinoma.

The chain recombines TRBV6-6 with TRBJ2-3, with D uncertain. The sequenced sample was blood, obtained from a patient whose treatment included radiotherapy and nephrectomy. This TCR came from a man aged 60 to 69 with renal cell carcinoma. The CDR3 nucleotides are TGTGCCAGCAGTTACTCTCTGGGGATAGATACGCAGTATTTT. Protein: CASSYSLGIDTQYF.